This T cell receptor (beta chain) was obtained from a study of CD8 T cells in ankylosing spondylitis. Regarding the study as a whole: Earlier reports found some motif variants in synovial fluid and blood in reactive arthritis. Disease-associated clones were reportedly significantly overrepresented in matched ankylosing spondylitis synovial fluid.

By quantitative 5'-RACE with molecular barcodes, the TCR beta libraries were made. TCRdb reprocessed the 5' RACE reads with MiXCR, giving one entry per CDR3 protein. The sample carries around 210,000 distinct CDR3 sequences, 7.5% to 9.5% recorded once. This clonotype appeared many times. Its target is unknown. This CDR3 is built from 15 residues. Germline V gives CDR1 DFQATT, CDR2 SNEGSKA (reference sequence). Trimming removed 0 bases from V and 5 bases from J, with 16 bases in between. This TCR derives from a female donor with ankylosing spondylitis or in good health (not recorded which). Sequencing was performed on blood, either unsorted or a sorted T cell fraction (not recorded which). The gene calls are TRBV20-1 and TRBJ2-5; possibly TRBD2 for D (5 bases). The CDR3 reads CSARDYRGASETQYF. CDR3 DNA: TGCAGTGCTAGAGATTACCGGGGAGCGAGTGAGACCCAGTACTTC.